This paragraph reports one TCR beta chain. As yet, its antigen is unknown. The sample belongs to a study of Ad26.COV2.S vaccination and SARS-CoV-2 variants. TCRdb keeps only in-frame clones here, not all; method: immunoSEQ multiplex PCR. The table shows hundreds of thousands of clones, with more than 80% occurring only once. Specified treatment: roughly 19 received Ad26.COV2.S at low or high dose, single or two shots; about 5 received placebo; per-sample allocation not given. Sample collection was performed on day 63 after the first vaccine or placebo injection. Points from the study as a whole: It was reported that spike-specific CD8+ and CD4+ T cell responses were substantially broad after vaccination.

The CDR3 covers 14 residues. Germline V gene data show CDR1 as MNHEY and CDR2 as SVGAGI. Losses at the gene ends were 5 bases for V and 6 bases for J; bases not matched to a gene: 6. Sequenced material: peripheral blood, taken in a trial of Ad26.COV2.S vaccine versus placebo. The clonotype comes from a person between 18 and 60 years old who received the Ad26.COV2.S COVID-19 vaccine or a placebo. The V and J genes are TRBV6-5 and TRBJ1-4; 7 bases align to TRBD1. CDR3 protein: CASSTGQLYEKLFF. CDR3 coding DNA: TGTGCCAGCAGTACGGGACAGCTGTATGAAAAACTGTTTTTT.